Shown below are 12 T cell receptor beta chains from a single sample sequenced in a study of shared clonotypes between healthy human individuals. Some clones are missing from TCRdb's copy, which holds only in-frame ones; the method was immunoSEQ multiplex PCR. This sample has millions of clones; approximately 95% occur once, and the top ten carry 0.39%. Sequenced input: naive CD4+ T cells from PBMCs. Subset defined: CD45RA+ positively selected. Receptor source: a man between 18 and 35 years old in good health. Some clones in this sample may be carry-over from other donors' samples.

This rearrangement joins TRBV7-3 to TRBJ2-2; a possible D gene is TRBD1 (6 bases). The CDR3 is 15 residues long. In germline, CDR1 is SGHTA, CDR2 FQGTGA. Trimming pared 5 bases from V and 6 bases from J, leaving 16 bases between. CDR3 protein: CASSPVGTTPGELFF. In DNA, the CDR3 is TGTGCCAGCAGCCCGGTAGGGACAACACCCGGGGAGCTGTTTTTT.

The chain carries TRBV28 and TRBJ1-2; 7 bases align to TRBD1. The ends lost 6 bases at V and 5 bases at J; junction bases unmatched: 9. The CDR3 length is 14 residues. Germline V gives CDR1 MDHEN, CDR2 SYDVKM. In DNA, the CDR3 is TGTGCCAGCAGAGAGCAGGGGGAGGGTTATGGCTACACCTTC. It translates to CASREQGEGYGYTF.

This clone was recorded once. This rearrangement joins TRBV18 to TRBJ2-2; D tentatively reads TRBD1 or TRBD2 (5 bases each). The CDR3 extends over 15 amino acids. Per germline, CDR1 KGHSH and CDR2 LQKENI. With 8 bases removed from V and 1 base from J, the gap between germline ends came to 14 bases. CDR3 protein: CASAGAYVNTGELFF. The DNA of the CDR3 is TGTGCCAGCGCCGGGGCCTACGTGAACACCGGGGAGCTGTTTTTT.

In this sample, this clone turned up once. The chain uses TRBV5-1 and TRBJ2-1; the D gene is possibly TRBD2 (6 bases). The germline CDR1 and CDR2 sequences are SGHRS and YFSETQ. V lost 7 bases, J lost 2 bases, and 13 bases lay in between. This CDR3 has 14 residues. The CDR3 DNA is TGCGCCAGCCAAGGGACTTCCACCTACAATGAGCAGTTCTTC. It specifies CASQGTSTYNEQFF.

V usage is TRBV7-3 and J usage is TRBJ1-1, with 7 bases matching TRBD1. Germline assignment: CDR1 SGHTA and CDR2 FQGTGA. The trim removed 5 bases at V and 4 bases at J, leaving 4 bases unmatched. The CDR3 sequence is 13 residues long. CDR3 DNA: TGTGCCAGCAGCGAACAGGGGAGCACTGAAGCTTTCTTT. It encodes CASSEQGSTEAFF.

The chain employs TRBV6-1 and TRBJ1-5; D is possibly TRBD1 (6 bases). Per the germline V gene, CDR1 is MNHNS and CDR2 is SASEGT. The V end lost 2 bases, the J end lost 5 bases, and 16 bases lay between the germline ends. The CDR3 is made up of 16 amino acids. The CDR3 reads CASSEKGSTGYQPQHF. The CDR3 nucleotides read TGTGCCAGCAGTGAAAAGGGCTCTACAGGGTATCAGCCCCAGCATTTT.

The V gene is TRBV23-1, the J gene TRBJ2-3; D not resolved. TRBV23-1 is labeled an ORF, and its function is uncertain. The CDR3 is made up of 13 amino acids. The V gene lost 0 bases and the J gene lost 4 bases, with 5 bases spanning the gap. As DNA, the CDR3 is TGCGCCAGCAGTCAATCGGCGGCAGATACGCAGTATTTT. Amino acid sequence: CASSQSAADTQYF.

This chain joins TRBV10-3 and TRBJ2-1, with 11 positions matching TRBD2. The germline gives CDR1 ENHRY, CDR2 SYGVKD. Trimming took 3 bases from V and 4 from J; bases not matched to a gene: 5. The CDR3 contains 16 residues. CDR3 coding DNA: TGTGCCATCAGTGAACTAGCGGGAGATCGGTACAATGAGCAGTTCTTC. Translation gives CAISELAGDRYNEQFF.

As for this clone: The same CDR3 can be traced to other DNA sequences in this sample. The chain is built from TRBV28 and TRBJ1-2; D is perhaps TRBD1 (5 bases). Germline V lookup: CDR1 MDHEN, CDR2 SYDVKM. This CDR3 has 13 amino acids. V was clipped by 3 bases and J by 8 bases, with 13 bases between them. The CDR3 nucleotides are TGTGCCAGCAGTTTTGCGCAGGGAAGCGGCTACACCTTC. It translates to CASSFAQGSGYTF.

The chain uses TRBV5-8 and TRBJ2-5, with 7 bases that match TRBD1. The CDR3 totals 16 residues. V was pared by 0 bases and J by 0 bases, with 5 bases of the junction left unmatched. Germline-derived CDR1 and CDR2 are SGHTS and YDEGEE. In DNA, the CDR3 is TGTGCCAGCAGCTTGGACAGGGGTGCGTACCAAGAGACCCAGTACTTC. Translation gives CASSLDRGAYQETQYF.

This clone was seen a single time. V and J are TRBV11-2 and TRBJ2-7; D is ambiguous. Between the trimmed V and J ends, which lost 1 base and 0 bases, there was a span of 10 bases. Germline V gene sequence: CDR1 SGHAT, CDR2 FQNNGV. The CDR3 runs 15 residues. CDR3 bases: TGTGCCAGCAGCTTAGTCGGCAGCAACTCCTACGAGCAGTACTTC. This translates into CASSLVGSNSYEQYF.

The rearrangement joins TRBV5-5 to TRBJ1-3; D is undetermined. The CDR3 sequence is 12 residues long. V lost 0 bases, J lost 7 bases, and 5 bases lay in between. Germline V CDR1 and CDR2: SGHKS, YYEKEE (reference sequence). In nucleotides, the CDR3 is TGTGCCAGCAGCTTGGTGGGGAACACCATATATTTT. Protein: CASSLVGNTIYF.